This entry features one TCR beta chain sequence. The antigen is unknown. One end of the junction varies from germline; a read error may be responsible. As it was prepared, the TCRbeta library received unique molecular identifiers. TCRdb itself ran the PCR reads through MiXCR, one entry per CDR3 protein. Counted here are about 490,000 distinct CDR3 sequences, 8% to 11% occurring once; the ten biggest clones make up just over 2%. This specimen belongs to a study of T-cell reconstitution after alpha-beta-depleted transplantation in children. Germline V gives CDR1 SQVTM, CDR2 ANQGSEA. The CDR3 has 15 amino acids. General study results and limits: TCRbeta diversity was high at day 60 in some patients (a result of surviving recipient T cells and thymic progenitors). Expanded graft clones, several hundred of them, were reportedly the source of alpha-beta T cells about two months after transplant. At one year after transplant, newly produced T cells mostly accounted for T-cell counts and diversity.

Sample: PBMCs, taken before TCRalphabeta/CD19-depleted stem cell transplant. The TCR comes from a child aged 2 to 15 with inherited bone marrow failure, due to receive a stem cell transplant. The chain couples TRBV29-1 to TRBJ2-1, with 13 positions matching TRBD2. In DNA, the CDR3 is TGCAGCGTGCCCCGACTAGCGGGAGGATACAATGCGCAGTTCTTC. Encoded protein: CSVPRLAGGYNAQFF.